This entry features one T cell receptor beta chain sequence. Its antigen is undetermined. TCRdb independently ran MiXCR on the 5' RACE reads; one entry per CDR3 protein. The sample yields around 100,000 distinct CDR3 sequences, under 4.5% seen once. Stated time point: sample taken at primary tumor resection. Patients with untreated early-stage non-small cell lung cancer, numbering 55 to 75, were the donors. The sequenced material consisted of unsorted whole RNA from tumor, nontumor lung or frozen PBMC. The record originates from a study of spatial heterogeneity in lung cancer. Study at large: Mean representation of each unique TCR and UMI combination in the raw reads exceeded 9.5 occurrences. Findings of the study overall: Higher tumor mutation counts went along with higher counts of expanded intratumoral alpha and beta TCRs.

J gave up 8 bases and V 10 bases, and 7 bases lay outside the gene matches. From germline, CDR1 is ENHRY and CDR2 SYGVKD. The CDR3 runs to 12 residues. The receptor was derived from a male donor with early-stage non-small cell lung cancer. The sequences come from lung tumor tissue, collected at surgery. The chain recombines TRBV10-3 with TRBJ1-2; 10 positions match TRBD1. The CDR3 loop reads CATAGTGEGYTF. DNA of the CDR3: TGTGCCACCGCCGGGACAGGGGAAGGCTACACCTTC.